Given below is one T cell receptor beta chain in context. This sample is drawn from a study of CD8+ T cells in alopecia areata. Study in general: Treated patients were dosed with oral tofacitinib, taking 5 to 10 mg twice daily.

Isolated RNA was reverse transcribed into cDNA used as the sequencing template. Some clones are missing from TCRdb's copy, which holds only in-frame ones; the method was immunoSEQ multiplex PCR. The repertoire consists of 200,000 to 250,000 clones, with roughly two thirds occurring once and the leading ten covering around 1.2%. Trimming pared 5 bases from V and 0 bases from J, leaving 12 bases between. This CDR3 has 15 residues. Germline V gives CDR1 MNHEY, CDR2 SMNVEV (reference sequence). Patients with alopecia areata provided lesional scalp punch biopsies as well as peripheral blood. PBMCs, the starting material, were the source of sorted CD4+ and CD8+ T cells.

Source: CD4+ T cells sorted from blood, taken at week 0. The sequence came from a human donor with alopecia areata. The chain employs TRBV27 and TRBJ2-3; D is possibly TRBD1 or TRBD2 (6 bases each). In nucleotides, the CDR3 is TGTGCCAGCAGTGATAGGGGGACTAGCACAGATACGCAGTATTTT. It translates to CASSDRGTSTDTQYF.